The 27 T cell receptor beta chains below were found in one sample sequenced in a study of control samples from healthy donors and cancer patients (dated by TCRdb to 2020 to 2022). Libraries were constructed by the immunoSEQ multiplex PCR assay. TCRdb obtained this table from immuneACCESS and retained in-frame rearrangements with V and J assigned. These tables miss some clones; where compared with another copy, unresolved V genes account for less than half of the shortfall, and the remainder is unexplained. The sample includes fewer than 500,000 clones, with approximately 90% observed a single time. The ten most abundant clones make up 5.5% to 8% of the sample. The sequenced sample was PBMCs. The receptors originated from a man aged 35 to 55 with head and neck cancer.

J is TRBJ2-1 and V is TRBV7-9; TRBD2 matches 7 bases. The length of the CDR3 is 13 residues. From germline, CDR1 is SEHNR and CDR2 FQNEAQ (reference sequence). Germline trimming cut 10 bases from V and 6 bases from J; bases unmatched to any gene: 9. The CDR3 sequence: CATPEGGSNEQFF. CDR3 sequence (DNA): TGTGCCACTCCTGAAGGCGGGAGCAATGAGCAGTTCTTC.

This chain uses TRBV6-1 with TRBJ1-4, with D hard to call. The CDR3 spans 16 residues. Germline V gene sequence: CDR1 MNHNS, CDR2 SASEGT. The ends were cut back, 3 bases at V and 3 bases at J, with 14 bases in the middle. CDR3 DNA sequence: TGTGCCAGCAGTGACCTACCAGGTGGTCCTAATGAAAAACTGTTTTTT. This encodes CASSDLPGGPNEKLFF.

The chain carries TRBV12-3 or TRBV12-4 and TRBJ1-1; D possibly corresponds to TRBD1 (6 bases). The CDR3 consists of 13 residues. V gave up 7 bases and J gave up 12 bases, with 21 bases separating them. The CDR3 DNA reads TGTGCCAGCATTTTTATGGAAGGGGGATTAACTTTCTTT. Translation: CASIFMEGGLTFF.

V is TRBV19 and J is TRBJ2-7; D is possibly TRBD1 or TRBD2 (6 bases each). This CDR3 contains 13 residues. Germline CDR1 is LNHDA and CDR2 is SQIVND (reference sequence). V lost 7 bases and J lost 2, with 12 bases in between. The CDR3 DNA reads TGTGCCAGTAAAGGGGGGCAGACCTACGAGCAGTACTTC. It is translated as CASKGGQTYEQYF.

This sequence joins TRBV2 and TRBJ1-1; 9 nucleotides agree with TRBD1. Trimming cost V 7 bases and J 3 bases; bases outside gene matches: 3. Per the germline V gene, CDR1 is SNHLY and CDR2 is FYNNEI. The CDR3 is 13 amino acids. The DNA for the CDR3 is TGTGCCAGCAACCGGGACAGGGACACTGAAGCTTTCTTT. This encodes CASNRDRDTEAFF.

The chain recombines TRBV27 with TRBJ1-2; D gene unclear. CDR1 and CDR2 from the germline V gene are MNHEY and SMNVEV (reference sequence). V lost 5 bases and J 3 bases, leaving 16 bases between the germline ends. The CDR3 is made up of 15 amino acids. CDR3 nucleotide sequence: TGTGCCAGCAGTCAGGCCAGGACCATATACTATGGCTACACCTTC. This encodes CASSQARTIYYGYTF.

This clone was recorded a few times. The chain carries TRBV6-5 and TRBJ2-5; D uncertain. V lost 6 bases, J lost 5 bases, and 13 bases lay in between. This CDR3 spans 13 amino acids. Germline V gene data show CDR1 as MNHEY and CDR2 as SVGAGI. For the CDR3, the DNA is TGTGCCAGCAGAGGGCAACGCATCGAGACCCAGTACTTC. The encoded protein is CASRGQRIETQYF.

CDR3 in DNA: TGTGCCAGCAGCCGGACAGGGCTTACCGGGGAGCTGTTTTTT. Protein product: CASSRTGLTGELFF. This chain links TRBV6-5 with TRBJ2-2; TRBD1 matches 8 bases. V dropped 6 bases and J dropped 5; count of bases not matched to a gene: 5. CDR3 length: 14 amino acids. The V gene's germline CDR1 is MNHEY and CDR2 SVGAGI.

This clone was detected once. The chain combines TRBV7-6 with TRBJ1-5; D may be TRBD1 (6 bases). Germline V gives CDR1 SGHVS, CDR2 FNYEAQ. V gave up 5 bases and J gave up 4 bases, with 15 bases separating them. This CDR3 region has 15 residues. The CDR3 loop reads CASSRGGLGNQPQHF. CDR3 coding DNA: TGTGCCAGCAGCCGGGGGGGGCTTGGGAATCAGCCCCAGCATTTT.

This clone was found a few times. The chain has TRBV6-2 or TRBV6-3 and TRBJ2-7; TRBD2 agrees at 8 bases. CDR1 is MNHEY and CDR2 is SVGEGT in the germline V gene. After removal of 2 bases from V and 2 bases from J, the junction contained 2 bases not matched to a gene. The CDR3 loop spans 14 amino acids. The CDR3 region has the DNA TGTGCCAGCAGTTACCCGGGGGGGACCTACGAGCAGTACTTC. Amino acid sequence: CASSYPGGTYEQYF.

The genes are TRBV6-5 and TRBJ1-1; D perhaps matches TRBD1 (5 bases). V was cut by 6 bases and J by 7 bases, with 18 bases left in between. The CDR3 runs 14 residues. Germline CDR1 and CDR2: MNHEY and SVGAGI. CDR3 sequence (DNA): TGTGCCAGCAGCCCCGGGACCACTAGAGATGAAGCTTTCTTT. Translated, it gives CASSPGTTRDEAFF.

The rearrangement joins TRBV5-1 to TRBJ1-2; D is undetermined. V was cut by 6 bases and J by 8 bases, with 17 bases left in between. This CDR3 is 13 amino acids long. Germline V lookup: CDR1 SGHRS, CDR2 YFSETQ. The CDR3 DNA is TGCGCCAGCACCGTGGACGGGGTTGACGGCTACACCTTC. Translated: CASTVDGVDGYTF.

The chain links TRBV5-1 to TRBJ2-3, with a tentative D call TRBD1 (6 bases). The germline gives CDR1 SGHRS, CDR2 YFSETQ. The CDR3 loop spans 18 amino acids. V lost 6 bases and J lost 0, with 23 bases in between. DNA for the CDR3: TGCGCCAGCAACCTAACTCCGGGACAACAAATTAGCACAGATACGCAGTATTTT. This codes for CASNLTPGQQISTDTQYF.

V and J are TRBV25-1 and TRBJ2-2, with unresolved D. This CDR3 is 17 amino acids long. The V gene's germline CDR1 is MGHDK and CDR2 SYGVNS. Trimming pared 3 bases from V and 1 base from J, leaving 15 bases between. Here the CDR3 DNA reads TGTGCCAGCAGTGATCCCCGCGGCAGAGAGAACACCGGGGAGCTGTTTTTT. It yields the protein CASSDPRGRENTGELFF.

V usage is TRBV5-1 and J usage is TRBJ1-4; 9 bases align to TRBD1. CDR1 and CDR2 from the germline V gene are SGHRS and YFSETQ. V lost 0 bases to trimming and J lost 3 bases; unmatched junction nucleotides: 6. The CDR3 has 17 amino acids. The CDR3 DNA sequence: TGCGCCAGCAGCTTGGACAGGGGGCGATTTTCTAATGAAAAACTGTTTTTT. It translates to CASSLDRGRFSNEKLFF.

Only one count was recorded for this clone. This chain's CDR3 is CASFEGTEVPEAFF. The CDR3 DNA is TGTGCCAGTTTCGAGGGCACCGAAGTGCCTGAAGCTTTCTTT. The rearrangement links TRBV2 to TRBJ1-1; D gene ambiguous. V was clipped by 9 bases and J by 6 bases, with 20 bases between them. CDR3 length equals 14 residues. Per germline, CDR1 SNHLY and CDR2 FYNNEI.

The chain joins TRBV2 to TRBJ1-1, with no clear D. There are 13 residues in the CDR3. Per the germline V gene, CDR1 is SNHLY and CDR2 is FYNNEI. The germline V and J ends were trimmed by 4 bases and 5 bases, with 11 bases remaining between them. The CDR3 region has the DNA TGTGCCAGCAGTGGGACCAGTGGAACTGAAGCTTTCTTT. This sequence encodes CASSGTSGTEAFF.

The chain has TRBV7-2 and TRBJ1-5; D not certain. This CDR3 comprises 15 residues. CDR1 SGHTA and CDR2 FQGNSA come from the germline V gene. V lost 4 bases to trimming and J lost 7 bases, with 17 bases between them. DNA for the CDR3: TGTGCCAGCAGCTCGACGGACGGCTTCAACCAGCCCCAGCATTTT. This encodes CASSSTDGFNQPQHF.

The chain employs TRBV7-3 and TRBJ2-3; 8 bases align to TRBD2. Germline V CDR1 and CDR2: SGHTA, FQGTGA. CDR3 length: 14 amino acids. V lost 5 bases to trimming and J lost 1 base; unmatched junction nucleotides: 2. This chain's CDR3 is CASSQTSGTDTQYF. In DNA, the CDR3 is TGTGCCAGCAGCCAGACTAGCGGCACAGATACGCAGTATTTT.

The V gene is TRBV19, the J gene TRBJ2-2, with 14 bases fitting TRBD2. CDR1 and CDR2 from the germline V gene are LNHDA and SQIVND (reference sequence). The CDR3 totals 17 residues. J lost 3 bases, V lost 7 bases, and 7 bases had no gene match. The CDR3, as DNA: TGTGCCAGTACCGGACTAGCGGGGGGTGTGGACACCGGGGAGCTGTTTTTT. Translation: CASTGLAGGVDTGELFF.

V is TRBV15 and J is TRBJ2-7; no definite D call. CDR1 is LNHNV, CDR2 YYDKDF, per germline (reference sequence). This CDR3 has 13 residues. The V gene lost 0 bases and the J gene lost 5 bases, with 8 bases spanning the gap. CDR3 nucleotide sequence: TGTGCCACCAGCAGAGATCCAAAGGACGAGCAGTACTTC. Translated, it gives CATSRDPKDEQYF.

This clone was counted once. The gene calls are TRBV6-2 or TRBV6-3 and TRBJ2-3; D not certain. The ends were cut back, 5 bases at V and 2 bases at J, with 17 bases in the middle. Germline V CDR1 and CDR2: MNHEY, SVGEGT. The CDR3 consists of 16 residues. Here the CDR3 DNA reads TGTGCCAGCAGTGATAGGGTGAAGACCTACACAGATACGCAGTATTTT. It yields the protein CASSDRVKTYTDTQYF.

The CDR3 sequence is CASSPGLSDTNEKLFF. DNA for the CDR3: TGTGCCAGCAGCCCCGGTTTATCGGACACTAATGAAAAACTGTTTTTT. The chain joins TRBV7-6 to TRBJ1-4; D gene uncertain. Germline loops: CDR1 SGHVS, CDR2 FNYEAQ. The CDR3 consists of 16 residues. The V end was cut by 5 bases, the J end by 2 bases, with 15 bases between.

The rearrangement joins TRBV5-1 to TRBJ2-1; unclear D gene. Germline CDR1 reads SGHRS; CDR2 reads YFSETQ. Trimming removed 6 bases at V and 2 bases at J, with 15 bases between. This CDR3 region has 15 residues. The CDR3 nucleotides are TGCGCCAGCAAATCTAGTATTCGTGCCTACAATGAGCAGTTCTTC. Protein: CASKSSIRAYNEQFF.

This clone has only one observation. This rearrangement joins TRBV5-6 to TRBJ2-7; D is tentatively TRBD1 or TRBD2 (5 bases each). The V end lost 0 bases, the J end lost 9 bases, and 16 bases lay between the germline ends. In germline, CDR1 is SGHDT, CDR2 YYEEEE. The CDR3 is made up of 14 amino acids. The CDR3 loop reads CASSLGGDLRGQYF. For the CDR3, the DNA is TGTGCCAGCAGCTTGGGAGGGGACCTACGAGGGCAGTACTTC. Using reference TRBV5-6 and TRBJ2-7 for the parts outside the CDR3, the full variable domain is DAGVTQSPTHLIKTRGQQVTLRCSPKSGHDTVSWYQQALGQGPQFIFQYYEEEERQRGNFPDRFSGHQFPNYSSELNVNALLLGDSALYLCASSLGGDLRGQYFGPGTRLTVT.

The chain combines TRBV15 with TRBJ2-7, with 7 bases identical to TRBD2. Germline V CDR1 and CDR2: LNHNV, YYDKDF (reference sequence). CDR3 length equals 15 residues. V dropped 1 base and J dropped 1; count of bases not matched to a gene: 4. In DNA form, the CDR3 reads TGTGCCACCAGCAGAGTACGCGGGGGATCCTACGAGCAGTACTTC. Translating gives CATSRVRGGSYEQYF.

The chain combines TRBV28 with TRBJ1-4; 8 bases are a match to TRBD1. CDR3 length: 14 amino acids. From germline, CDR1 is MDHEN and CDR2 SYDVKM. Written as DNA, the CDR3 is TGTGCTGTTCAGGGGGCATGGACTAATGAAAAACTGTTTTTT. Its protein is CAVQGAWTNEKLFF.